Listed below are T cell receptor beta chains from one sample, sequenced in a study of blood T cell repertoires in COVID-19. Profiling relied on immunoSEQ multiplex PCR, and the TCRdb table lists in-frame clones only, not all of them. The sample yields some 80,000 clones, around 83% seen once. The sample taken for sequencing was peripheral blood. The origin of the receptors is a woman aged 80 or over in a cohort sampled during active or convalescent COVID-19. Both conserved end residues are part of each CDR3. Fields, in order: D gene, clone size, J gene, V gene, CDR3 DNA, CDR3 protein. D genes are given only for firm matches. Size is stated for part of the rows, as once, few or many counts, or as a class when the clone is expanded.

D: -; size: -; J: TRBJ2-7; V: TRBV5-1; DNA: TGCGCCAGCAGCTTGGCATCCGGTACCTACGAGCAGTACTTC; CDR3: CASSLASGTYEQYF
D: TRBD1; size: -; J: TRBJ2-1; V: TRBV5-4; DNA: TGTGCCAGCAGCGTCGACAGGGGATCCTACAATGAGCAGTTCTTC; CDR3: CASSVDRGSYNEQFF
D: TRBD2; size: -; J: TRBJ2-7; V: TRBV20-1; DNA: TGCAGTGCTAGTAGCGGGAGGTACTACGAGCAGTACTTC; CDR3: CSASSGRYYEQYF
D: TRBD1; size: once; J: TRBJ1-2; V: TRBV29-1; DNA: TGCAGCGTTGAAGGCAGGGGGGATTATGGCTACACCTTC; CDR3: CSVEGRGDYGYTF
D: -; size: -; J: TRBJ1-1; V: TRBV6-5; DNA: TGTGCCAGCAGTTACTCGGGCAGGCCTGAAGCTTTCTTT; CDR3: CASSYSGRPEAFF
D: TRBD1; size: few; J: TRBJ2-2; V: TRBV29-1; DNA: TGCAGCGTACTCCGGGACAGGTCCTCCGGGGAGCTGTTTTTT; CDR3: CSVLRDRSSGELFF
D: TRBD2; size: once; J: TRBJ2-1; V: TRBV19; DNA: TGTGCCAGTAGTATAACGGGGAGGGTCTACAATGAGCAGTTCTTC; CDR3: CASSITGRVYNEQFF
D: -; size: -; J: TRBJ2-3; V: TRBV11-3; DNA: TGTGCCAGCAGCTTAGGGGTGGGAGTCCACTCAGATACGCAGTATTTT; CDR3: CASSLGVGVHSDTQYF
D: TRBD2; size: -; J: TRBJ2-1; V: TRBV6-6; DNA: TGTGCCAGCAGTAGAGCGGGAGGGCCTGGTAATGAGCAGTTCTTC; CDR3: CASSRAGGPGNEQFF
D: -; size: -; J: TRBJ1-2; V: TRBV27; DNA: TGTGCCAGCAGTTTAACCAGGGGCTATGGCTACACCTTC; CDR3: CASSLTRGYGYTF
D: -; size: -; J: TRBJ2-1; V: TRBV9; DNA: TGTGCCAGCAGCGTAGCAGGGCGAAATGAGCAGTTCTTC; CDR3: CASSVAGRNEQFF
D: -; size: -; J: TRBJ1-5; V: TRBV11-2; DNA: TGTGCCAGCAGTTCAGGGGTGGCTCAGCCCCAGCATTTT; CDR3: CASSSGVAQPQHF
D: TRBD2; size: -; J: TRBJ2-1; V: TRBV7-9; DNA: TGTGCCAGCAGCTTAATAGCGGGATGGGAGCAGTTCTTC; CDR3: CASSLIAGWEQFF
D: -; size: -; J: TRBJ1-1; V: TRBV18; DNA: TGTGCCAGCTCACCACCGGGGGCAGGGGCCTTTTCCGAAGCTTTCTTT; CDR3: CASSPPGAGAFSEAFF
D: TRBD2; size: -; J: TRBJ2-3; V: TRBV30; DNA: TGTGCCTGGAGTGTACAACTAGCGGGAGGGCCAATGTCTCCAGATACGCAGTATTTT; CDR3: CAWSVQLAGGPMSPDTQYF
D: -; size: -; J: TRBJ1-1; V: TRBV5-1; DNA: TGCGCCAGCGGACCAGGGGACCGGAACACTGAAGCTTTCTTT; CDR3: CASGPGDRNTEAFF
D: -; size: few; J: TRBJ1-2; V: TRBV29-1; DNA: TGCAGCGTTGAAGATGGGCCAGGGCAGTATGGCTACACCTTC; CDR3: CSVEDGPGQYGYTF
D: -; size: -; J: TRBJ2-1; V: TRBV21-1; DNA: TGTGCCAGCAGGGATTTTACTAGCGGGGGGCTTAATGAGCAGTTCTTC; CDR3: CASRDFTSGGLNEQFF